The following is a T cell receptor (beta chain) sequence with its context. This specimen belongs to a study of blood T cell repertoires in COVID-19. The repertoire was sequenced with immunoSEQ multiplex PCR; TCRdb's copy has only in-frame clones and lacks some. Of about 250,000 clones listed, approximately 85% are singletons. The sequenced material came from peripheral blood. The receptor was isolated from a human donor with COVID-19, enrolled during active disease. The donor label of this sample is uncertain.

Written as DNA, the CDR3 is TGTGCCTGGACCACCCGACAGGGGGTTTCACCCCTCCACTTT. It encodes CAWTTRQGVSPLHF. V and J are TRBV30 and TRBJ1-6; 9 nucleotides agree with TRBD1. CDR3 length: 14 residues. The germline V gene has CDR1 GTSNPN and CDR2 SVGIG (reference sequence). After removal of 4 bases from V and 9 bases from J, the junction contained 7 bases not matched to a gene.